This T cell receptor beta chain comes out of a study of graft-versus-host responses after intestinal transplantation. Study-level background: Anti-thymocyte globulin served as induction for all recipients, who then took tacrolimus and steroids for about three years.

Regarding this clone: The antigen is not known.

Only in-frame clones appear in the TCRdb table, and some are missing; sequencing was by immunoSEQ multiplex PCR. Here the sample spans 150,000 or so clones, nearly 95% being singletons. There are 17 residues in the CDR3. Trimming pared 1 base from V and 0 bases from J, leaving 14 bases between. CDR1 is MNHEY and CDR2 is SMNVEV in the germline V gene (reference sequence). This specimen was unstimulated CD4+ T cells sorted from spleen or lymph node cells, taken before intestinal transplant. The sequence was obtained from a human donor who received an intestinal transplant. The chain joins TRBV27 to TRBJ2-3; maybe TRBD1 (6 bases). Here the CDR3 reads CASSLLGGYRSTDTQYF. The CDR3 DNA reads TGTGCCAGCAGTTTATTAGGGGGATACCGTAGCACAGATACGCAGTATTTT.